The TCR beta chain described here comes from a study of control samples from healthy donors and cancer patients. The protocol was immunoSEQ multiplex PCR, while the TCRdb copy is restricted to in-frame clones and leaves out a portion. The repertoire holds 96,000 or so clones, with approximately 93% as singletons. CDR3 size: 20 residues. Trimming took 0 bases from V and 3 from J; bases not matched to a gene: 15. Germline CDR1 reads SNHLY; CDR2 reads FYNNEI. The sequence was obtained from a man between 18 and 35 years old in good health. The chain links TRBV2 to TRBJ1-3; TRBD1 aligns across 9 bases. Material: blood. The CDR3 DNA follows: TGTGCCAGCAGTGAAGCGCTCCGGGACAGGGTCCAAATTGGTGGAAACACCATATATTTT. Its protein is CASSEALRDRVQIGGNTIYF.